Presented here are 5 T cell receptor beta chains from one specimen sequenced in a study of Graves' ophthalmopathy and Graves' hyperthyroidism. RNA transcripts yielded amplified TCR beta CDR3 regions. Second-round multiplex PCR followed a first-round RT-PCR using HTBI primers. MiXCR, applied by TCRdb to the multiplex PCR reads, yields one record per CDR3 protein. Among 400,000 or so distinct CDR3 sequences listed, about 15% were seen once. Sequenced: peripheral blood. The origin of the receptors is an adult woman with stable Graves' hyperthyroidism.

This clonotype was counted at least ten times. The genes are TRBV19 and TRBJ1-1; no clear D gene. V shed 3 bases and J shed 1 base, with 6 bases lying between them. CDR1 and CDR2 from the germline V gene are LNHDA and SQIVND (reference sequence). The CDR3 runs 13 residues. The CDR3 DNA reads TGTGCCAGTAGTATGTACGGGAACACTGAAGCTTTCTTT. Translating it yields CASSMYGNTEAFF.

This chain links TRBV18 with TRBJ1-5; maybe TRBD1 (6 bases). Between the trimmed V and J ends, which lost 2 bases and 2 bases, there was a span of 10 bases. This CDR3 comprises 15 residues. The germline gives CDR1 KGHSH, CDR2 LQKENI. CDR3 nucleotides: TGTGCCAGCTCACCATACTCAGGGGGCAATCAGCCCCAGCATTTT. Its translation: CASSPYSGGNQPQHF. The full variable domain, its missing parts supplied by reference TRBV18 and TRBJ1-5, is NAGVMQNPRHLVRRRGQEARLRCSPMKGHSHVYWYRQLPEEGLKFMVYLQKENIIDESGMPKERFSAEFPKEGPSILRIQQVVRGDSAAYFCASSPYSGGNQPQHFGDGTRLSIL.

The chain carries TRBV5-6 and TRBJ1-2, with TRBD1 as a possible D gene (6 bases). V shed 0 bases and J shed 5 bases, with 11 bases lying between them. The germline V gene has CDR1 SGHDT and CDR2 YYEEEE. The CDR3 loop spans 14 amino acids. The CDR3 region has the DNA TGTGCCAGCAGCTTGGCCGGACAGCTTTATGGCTACACCTTC. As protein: CASSLAGQLYGYTF.

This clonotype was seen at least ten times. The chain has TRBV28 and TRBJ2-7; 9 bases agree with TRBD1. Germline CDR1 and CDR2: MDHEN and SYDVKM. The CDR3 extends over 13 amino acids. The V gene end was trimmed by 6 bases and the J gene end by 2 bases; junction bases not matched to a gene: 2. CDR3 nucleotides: TGTGCCAGCAGGGGACAGGGCCCCTACGAGCAGTACTTC. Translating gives CASRGQGPYEQYF.

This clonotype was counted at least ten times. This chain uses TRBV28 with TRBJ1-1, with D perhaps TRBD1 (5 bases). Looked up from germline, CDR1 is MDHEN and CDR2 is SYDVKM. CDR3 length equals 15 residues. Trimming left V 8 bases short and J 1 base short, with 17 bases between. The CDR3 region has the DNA TGTGCCAGCTACTTAGACAGAGAACCGAACACTGAAGCTTTCTTT. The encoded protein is CASYLDREPNTEAFF.